The clone carrying this T cell receptor beta chain has ten or more counts. This sample stems from a study of T cells after yellow fever vaccination. V lost 1 base to trimming and J lost 12 bases, with 16 bases between them. Per germline, CDR1 SGHAT and CDR2 FQNNGV. The CDR3 runs to 14 residues. TCRdb passed the 5' RACE reads through MiXCR, listing each CDR3 protein once. This sample has some 69,000 distinct CDR3 sequences; under 6.5% occur once, and the top ten carry 2.2%. The sample here was CD4+ T cells sorted from PBMCs, taken about 2 weeks after the first yellow fever vaccination. This receptor was identified in a man aged 18 to 30 who received the YFV17D yellow fever vaccine. The chain couples TRBV11-2 to TRBJ2-1; D uncertain. The DNA of the CDR3 is TGTGCCAGCAGCTTAGGAGACTTCACCTCCGGGCAGTTCTTC. Its translation is CASSLGDFTSGQFF.